The following is a TCR beta chain sequence with its context. The data were obtained in a study of cytomegalovirus exposure and HLA in healthy donors. Study-wide background: Among the approximately 370 donors who were genotyped, approximately 76% fell in the genetic ancestry cluster that is associated with self-reported Caucasian donors.

PCR involved 60 Vbeta and 13 Jbeta primers. Some clones are missing from TCRdb's copy, which holds only in-frame ones; the method was immunoSEQ multiplex PCR. The repertoire holds 100,000 to 150,000 clones, with 65% to 75% as singletons. Germline assignment: CDR1 SEHNR and CDR2 FQNEAQ (reference sequence). V gave up 6 bases and J gave up 5 bases; unmatched junction bases: 7. The CDR3 covers 14 residues. The chain couples TRBV7-9 to TRBJ2-7; 10 positions agree with TRBD1. This clonotype originated in a man aged 35 to 55 in good health and CMV-seropositive. Material: PBMCs. As DNA, the CDR3 is TGTGCCAGCAGGGAAACCGGGACAGGGGACGAGCAGTACTTC. This encodes CASRETGTGDEQYF.